This T cell receptor beta chain originates from a study of T-cell reconstitution after alpha-beta-depleted transplantation in children. Study-level findings and limits: When one year had passed after transplant, most T-cell counts and diversity came from newly produced T cells.

Trimming removed 8 bases from V and 3 bases from J; junction bases left unmatched: 10. CDR1 is MNHEY, CDR2 SMNVEV, per germline (reference sequence). The CDR3 totals 16 residues. Preparation of the TCRbeta library involved a method that used unique molecular identifiers. TCRdb re-called the PCR reads with MiXCR, one entry per CDR3 protein. The table lists some 110,000 distinct CDR3 sequences, about a tenth of them singletons. Turning to this clonotype: Its cognate antigen is unknown.

The source was PBMCs, collected before TCRalphabeta/CD19-depleted stem cell transplant. This sequence joins TRBV27 and TRBJ2-7, with 13 nucleotides matching TRBD2. The receptor's source is a boy between 2 and 10 years old with acute lymphoblastic leukemia, due to receive a stem cell transplant. In DNA form, the CDR3 reads TGTGCCAGCGGCTCCGGGACTAGCGGGAAAGGCTACGAGCAGTACTTC. Amino acid sequence: CASGSGTSGKGYEQYF.